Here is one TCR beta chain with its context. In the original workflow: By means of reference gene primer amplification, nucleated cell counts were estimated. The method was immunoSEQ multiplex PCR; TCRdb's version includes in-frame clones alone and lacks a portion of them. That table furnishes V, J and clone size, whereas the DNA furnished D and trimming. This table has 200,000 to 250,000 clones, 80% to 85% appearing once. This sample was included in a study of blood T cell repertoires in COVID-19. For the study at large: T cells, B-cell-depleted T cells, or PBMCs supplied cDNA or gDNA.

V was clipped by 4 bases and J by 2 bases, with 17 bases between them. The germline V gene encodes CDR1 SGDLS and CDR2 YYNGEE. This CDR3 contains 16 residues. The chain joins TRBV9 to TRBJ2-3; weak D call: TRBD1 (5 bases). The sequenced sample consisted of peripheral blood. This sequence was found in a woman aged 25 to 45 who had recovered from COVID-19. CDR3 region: CASSPMAGRLTDTQYF. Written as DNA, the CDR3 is TGTGCCAGCAGCCCCATGGCAGGGCGCCTCACAGATACGCAGTATTTT.